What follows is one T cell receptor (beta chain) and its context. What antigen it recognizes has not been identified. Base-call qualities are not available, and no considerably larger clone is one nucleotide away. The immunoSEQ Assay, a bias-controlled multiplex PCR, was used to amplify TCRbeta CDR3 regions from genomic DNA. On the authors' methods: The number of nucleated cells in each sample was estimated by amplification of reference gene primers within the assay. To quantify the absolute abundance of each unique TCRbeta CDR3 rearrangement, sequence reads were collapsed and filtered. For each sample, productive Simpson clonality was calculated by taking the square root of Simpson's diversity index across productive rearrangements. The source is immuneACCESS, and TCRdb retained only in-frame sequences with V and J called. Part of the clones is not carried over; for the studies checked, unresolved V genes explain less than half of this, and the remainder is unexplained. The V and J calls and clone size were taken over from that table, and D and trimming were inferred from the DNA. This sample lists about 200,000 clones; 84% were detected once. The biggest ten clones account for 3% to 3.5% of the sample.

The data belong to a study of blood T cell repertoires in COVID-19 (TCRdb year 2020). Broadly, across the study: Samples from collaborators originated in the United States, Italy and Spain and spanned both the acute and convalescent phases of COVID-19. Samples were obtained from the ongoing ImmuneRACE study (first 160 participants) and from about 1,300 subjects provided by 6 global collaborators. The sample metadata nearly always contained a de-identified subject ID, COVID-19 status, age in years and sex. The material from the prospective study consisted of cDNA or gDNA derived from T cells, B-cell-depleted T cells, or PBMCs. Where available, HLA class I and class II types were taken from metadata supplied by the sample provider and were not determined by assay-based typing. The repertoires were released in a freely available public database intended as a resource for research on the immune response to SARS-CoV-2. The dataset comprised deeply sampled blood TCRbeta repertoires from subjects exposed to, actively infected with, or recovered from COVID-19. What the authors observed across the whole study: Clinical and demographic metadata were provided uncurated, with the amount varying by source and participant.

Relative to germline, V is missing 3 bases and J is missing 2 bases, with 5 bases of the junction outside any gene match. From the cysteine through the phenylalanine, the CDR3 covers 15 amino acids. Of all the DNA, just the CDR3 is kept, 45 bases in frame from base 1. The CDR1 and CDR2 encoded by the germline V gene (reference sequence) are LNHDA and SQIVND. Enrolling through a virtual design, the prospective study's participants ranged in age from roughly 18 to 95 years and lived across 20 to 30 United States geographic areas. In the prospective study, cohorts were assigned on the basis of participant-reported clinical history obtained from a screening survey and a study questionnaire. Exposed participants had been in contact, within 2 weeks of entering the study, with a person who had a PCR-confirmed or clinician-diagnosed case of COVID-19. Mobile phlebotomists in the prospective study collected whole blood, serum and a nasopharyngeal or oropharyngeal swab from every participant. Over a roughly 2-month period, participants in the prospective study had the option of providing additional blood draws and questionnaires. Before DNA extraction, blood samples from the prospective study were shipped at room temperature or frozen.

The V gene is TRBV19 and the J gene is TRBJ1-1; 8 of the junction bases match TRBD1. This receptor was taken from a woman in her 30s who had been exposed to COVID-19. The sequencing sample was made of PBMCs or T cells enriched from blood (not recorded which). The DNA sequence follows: TGTGCCAGTAGTATTTCGGCAGGGGGCAACACTGAAGCTTTCTTT. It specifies CASSISAGGNTEAFF.